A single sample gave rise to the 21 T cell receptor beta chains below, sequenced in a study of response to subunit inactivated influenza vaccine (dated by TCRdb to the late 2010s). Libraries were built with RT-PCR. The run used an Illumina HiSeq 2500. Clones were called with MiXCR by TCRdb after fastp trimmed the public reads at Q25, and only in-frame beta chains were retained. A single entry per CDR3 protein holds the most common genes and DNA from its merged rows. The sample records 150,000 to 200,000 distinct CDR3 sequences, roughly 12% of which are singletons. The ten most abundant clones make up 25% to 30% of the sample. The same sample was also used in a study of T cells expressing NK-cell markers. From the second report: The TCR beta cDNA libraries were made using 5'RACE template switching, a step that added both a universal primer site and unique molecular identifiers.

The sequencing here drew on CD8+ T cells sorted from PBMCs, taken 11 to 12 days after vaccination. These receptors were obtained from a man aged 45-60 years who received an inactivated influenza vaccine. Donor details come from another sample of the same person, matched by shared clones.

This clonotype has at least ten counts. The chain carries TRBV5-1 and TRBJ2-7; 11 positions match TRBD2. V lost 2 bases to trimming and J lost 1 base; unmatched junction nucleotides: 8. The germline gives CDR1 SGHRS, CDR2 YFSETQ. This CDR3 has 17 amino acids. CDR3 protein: CASSFGLAGGSSYEQYF. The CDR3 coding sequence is TGCGCCAGCAGCTTTGGGCTAGCGGGAGGTTCTTCCTACGAGCAGTACTTC.

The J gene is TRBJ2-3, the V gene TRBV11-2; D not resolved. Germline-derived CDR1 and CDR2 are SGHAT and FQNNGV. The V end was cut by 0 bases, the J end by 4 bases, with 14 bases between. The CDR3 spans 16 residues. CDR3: CASSLELGHFADTQYF. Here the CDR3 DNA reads TGTGCCAGCAGCTTAGAGCTGGGTCACTTTGCAGATACGCAGTATTTT.

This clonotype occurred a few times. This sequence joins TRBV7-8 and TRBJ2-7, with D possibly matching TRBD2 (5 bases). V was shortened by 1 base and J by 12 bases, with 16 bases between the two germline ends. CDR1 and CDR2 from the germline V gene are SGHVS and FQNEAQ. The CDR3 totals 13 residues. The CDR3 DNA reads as TGTGCCAGCAGCTTAGGGGAGATCGAGCAGTGGTACTTC. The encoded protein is CASSLGEIEQWYF.

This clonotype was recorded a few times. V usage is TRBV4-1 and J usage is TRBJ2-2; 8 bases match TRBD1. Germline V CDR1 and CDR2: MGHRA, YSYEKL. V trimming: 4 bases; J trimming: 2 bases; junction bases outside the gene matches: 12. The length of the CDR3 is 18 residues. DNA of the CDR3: TGCGCCAGCAGCCTTTCCCCTAACAGGGGGACTAACACCGGGGAGCTGTTTTTT. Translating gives CASSLSPNRGTNTGELFF.

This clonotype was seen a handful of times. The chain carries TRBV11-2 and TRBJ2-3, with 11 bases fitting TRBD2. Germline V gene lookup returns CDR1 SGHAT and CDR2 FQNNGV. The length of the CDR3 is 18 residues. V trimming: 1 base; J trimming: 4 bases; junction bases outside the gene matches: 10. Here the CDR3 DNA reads TGTGCCAGCAGCTTAGTACTAGCGGGAGACGGTGGGCCAGATACGCAGTATTTT. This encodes CASSLVLAGDGGPDTQYF.

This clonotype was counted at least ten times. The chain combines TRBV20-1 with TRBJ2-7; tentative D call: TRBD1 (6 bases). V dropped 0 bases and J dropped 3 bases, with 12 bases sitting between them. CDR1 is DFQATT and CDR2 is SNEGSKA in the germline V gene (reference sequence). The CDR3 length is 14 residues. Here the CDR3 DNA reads TGCAGTGCTAGAGATCTCGCAGGGGACTACGAGCAGTACTTC. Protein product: CSARDLAGDYEQYF.

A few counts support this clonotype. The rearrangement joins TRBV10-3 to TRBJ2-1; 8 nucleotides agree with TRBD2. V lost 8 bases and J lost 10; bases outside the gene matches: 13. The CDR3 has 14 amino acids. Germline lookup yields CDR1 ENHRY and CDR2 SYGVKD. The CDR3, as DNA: TGTGCCATCGATTCTTCCGGGAGGGCCGGAGAGCAGTTCTTC. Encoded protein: CAIDSSGRAGEQFF.

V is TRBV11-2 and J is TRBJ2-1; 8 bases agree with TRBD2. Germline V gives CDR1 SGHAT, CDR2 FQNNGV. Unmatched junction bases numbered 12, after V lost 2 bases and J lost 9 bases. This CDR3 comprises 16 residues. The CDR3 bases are TGTGCCAGCAGCTTAATTTCAGCGGGAGTTGGTGGTGAGCAGTTCTTC. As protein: CASSLISAGVGGEQFF.

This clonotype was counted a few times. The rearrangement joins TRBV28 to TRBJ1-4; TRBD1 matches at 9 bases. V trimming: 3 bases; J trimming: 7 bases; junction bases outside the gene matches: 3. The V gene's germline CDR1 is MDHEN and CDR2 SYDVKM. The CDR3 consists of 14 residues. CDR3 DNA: TGTGCCAGCAGTTTCGGGACAGGGAGTGAAAAACTGTTTTTT. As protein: CASSFGTGSEKLFF.

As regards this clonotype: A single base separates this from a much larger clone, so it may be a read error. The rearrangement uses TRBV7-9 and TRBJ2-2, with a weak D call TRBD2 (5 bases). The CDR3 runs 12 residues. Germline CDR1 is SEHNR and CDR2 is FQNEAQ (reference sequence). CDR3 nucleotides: TGTGCCAGCAGCCTTCCAACCGGGGAGCTGCTTTTT. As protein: CASSLPTGELLF.

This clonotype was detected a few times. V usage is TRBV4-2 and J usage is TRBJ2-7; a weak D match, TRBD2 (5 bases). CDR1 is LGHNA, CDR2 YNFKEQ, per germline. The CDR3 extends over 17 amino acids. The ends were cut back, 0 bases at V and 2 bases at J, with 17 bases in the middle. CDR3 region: CASSQDYGDTLTYEQYF. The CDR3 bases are TGTGCCAGCAGCCAAGATTACGGGGATACTCTAACCTACGAGCAGTACTTC.

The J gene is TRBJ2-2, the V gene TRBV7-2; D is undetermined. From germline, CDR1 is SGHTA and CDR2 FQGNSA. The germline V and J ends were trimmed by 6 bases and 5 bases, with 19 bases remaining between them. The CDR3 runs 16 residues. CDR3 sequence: CASSSPVVLMTGELFF. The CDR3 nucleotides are TGTGCCAGCAGTTCCCCAGTAGTCCTAATGACCGGGGAGCTGTTTTTT.

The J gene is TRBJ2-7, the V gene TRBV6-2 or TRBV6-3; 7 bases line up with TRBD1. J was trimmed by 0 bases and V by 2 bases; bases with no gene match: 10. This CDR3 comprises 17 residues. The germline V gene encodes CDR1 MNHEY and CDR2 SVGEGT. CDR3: CASSYVTGPRSSYEQYF. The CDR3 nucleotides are TGTGCCAGCAGTTACGTGACAGGGCCTAGGAGCTCCTACGAGCAGTACTTC.

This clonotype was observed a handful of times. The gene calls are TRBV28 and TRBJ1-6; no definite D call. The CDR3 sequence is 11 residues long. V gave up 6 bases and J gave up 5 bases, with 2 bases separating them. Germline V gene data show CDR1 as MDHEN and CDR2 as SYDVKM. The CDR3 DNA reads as TGTGCCAGCAGCAATAATTCACCCCTCCACTTT. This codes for CASSNNSPLHF.

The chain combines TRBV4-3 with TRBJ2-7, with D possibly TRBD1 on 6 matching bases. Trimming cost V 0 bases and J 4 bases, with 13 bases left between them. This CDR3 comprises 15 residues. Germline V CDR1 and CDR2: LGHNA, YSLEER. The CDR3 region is CASSQDRRTEYEQYF. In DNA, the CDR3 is TGCGCCAGCAGCCAAGATCGAAGGACAGAATACGAGCAGTACTTC.

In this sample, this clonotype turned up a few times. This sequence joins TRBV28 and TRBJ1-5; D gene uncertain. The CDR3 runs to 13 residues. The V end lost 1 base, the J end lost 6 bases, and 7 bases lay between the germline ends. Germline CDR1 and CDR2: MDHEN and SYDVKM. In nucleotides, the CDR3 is TGTGCCAGCAGTTTATTTGAGACTCAGCCCCAGCATTTT. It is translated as CASSLFETQPQHF. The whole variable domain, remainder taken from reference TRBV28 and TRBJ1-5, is DVKVTQSSRYLVKRTGEKVFLECVQDMDHENMFWYRQDPGLGLRLIYFSYDVKMKEKGDIPEGYSVSREKKERFSLILESASTNQTSMYLCASSLFETQPQHFGDGTRLSIL.

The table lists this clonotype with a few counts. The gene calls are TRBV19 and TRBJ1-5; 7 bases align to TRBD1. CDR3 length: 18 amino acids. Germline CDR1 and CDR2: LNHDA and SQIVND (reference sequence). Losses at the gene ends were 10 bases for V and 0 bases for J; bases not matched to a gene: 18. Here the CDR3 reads CATTEAHRGSYSNQPQHF. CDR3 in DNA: TGTGCCACCACGGAAGCTCACAGGGGATCTTATAGCAATCAGCCCCAGCATTTT.

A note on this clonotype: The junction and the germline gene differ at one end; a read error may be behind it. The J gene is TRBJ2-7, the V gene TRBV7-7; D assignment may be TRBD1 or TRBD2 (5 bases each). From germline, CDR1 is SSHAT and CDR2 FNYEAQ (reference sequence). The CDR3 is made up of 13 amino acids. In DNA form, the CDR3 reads TGTGCTAGCAGTCCCGGGGCAGGGCGCGAGCAGTACTTC. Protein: CASSPGAGREQYF.

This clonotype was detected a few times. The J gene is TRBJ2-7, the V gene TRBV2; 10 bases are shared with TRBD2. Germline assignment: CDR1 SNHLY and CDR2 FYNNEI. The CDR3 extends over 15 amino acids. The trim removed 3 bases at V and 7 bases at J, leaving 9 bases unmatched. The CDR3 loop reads CASSDPSGGEVEQYF. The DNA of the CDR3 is TGTGCCAGCAGTGACCCTAGCGGGGGTGAAGTGGAGCAGTACTTC.

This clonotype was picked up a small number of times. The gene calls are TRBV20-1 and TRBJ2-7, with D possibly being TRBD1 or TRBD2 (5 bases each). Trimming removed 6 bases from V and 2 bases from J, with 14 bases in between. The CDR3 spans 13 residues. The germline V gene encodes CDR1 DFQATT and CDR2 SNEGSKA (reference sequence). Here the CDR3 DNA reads TGCAGTGCGACCGGGACGTTAACCTACGAGCAGTACTTC. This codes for CSATGTLTYEQYF.

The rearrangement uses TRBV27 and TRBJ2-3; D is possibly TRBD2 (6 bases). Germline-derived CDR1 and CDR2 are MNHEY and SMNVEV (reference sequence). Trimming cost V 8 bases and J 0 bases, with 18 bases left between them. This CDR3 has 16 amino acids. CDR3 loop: CASSTSLAASTDTQYF. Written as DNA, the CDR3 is TGTGCCAGCTCAACCTCACTAGCAGCAAGCACAGATACGCAGTATTTT.